This TCR beta chain was identified during a study of siplizumab effects on memory and regulatory T cells (dated by TCRdb to the late 2010s). For context, the study as a whole: The effect of the anti-CD2 antibody siplizumab on alloreactive T-cell subsets was examined in allogeneic mixed lymphocyte reactions constructed from human PBMCs. General study outcomes and caveats: Unstimulated naive T cells appeared to be more diverse than memory T cells, and naive cells seemed to make a substantial contribution to the alloresponse. A naive or memory phenotype could not be assigned to roughly 75-97% of proliferating CD4+ or CD8+ clones. Among mappable alloreactive CD4+ clones, an average Treg-derived fraction of around 71% was observed with siplizumab, compared with around 28% in control reactions. Siplizumab significantly lowered the cumulative frequency of alloreactive sequences that could be traced to unstimulated CD4+ memory T cells. Sequences below about 10^-5 frequency were poorly captured, so only a minor fraction of alloreactive clones could be mapped to unstimulated subsets. Whether proliferating Tregs from siplizumab cultures actually had suppressive function was not functionally confirmed.

The germline V gene (reference sequence) provides CDR1 MNHEY and CDR2 SMNVEV. V and J lose 6 bases and 2 bases, and a span of 17 bases separates them. Measured from the cysteine to the phenylalanine, the CDR3 is 15 residues long. CDR3 DNA only is kept here, 45 bases in frame from base 1. About this clone itself: Its antigen target is currently unknown. Base qualities are not provided; no much larger clone lies one nucleotide away.

The library relied on the immunoSEQ multiplex PCR assay. Each sample had around 100,000 TCR templates assayed by the deep sequencing platform. Genomic DNA extracted from sorted T cells was used for TCRbeta CDR3 sequencing. As for the authors' bioinformatics: The R programming language was used for clonal analysis of the TCRbeta CDR3 data. Alloreactive CD4+ and CD8+ clones were identified by comparing unstimulated samples to CFSE-low samples taken after the reaction. By matching sequences to the repertoires of sorted unstimulated Treg and non-Treg cells, each alloreactive CD4+ clone was assigned a regulatory or non-regulatory origin. In its TCRdb copy, this immuneACCESS table keeps in-frame sequences only and misses some clones. Where compared with another copy, unresolved V genes explain less than half of these, and the others have no known cause. Clonal size and the V and J genes are those of that table, whereas D and trimming came from the DNA. The table for this sample lists roughly 70,000 clones; about 92% of them were counted only once. Of the sample, about 5% is held by the ten largest clones.

TCRbeta CDR3 sequencing was performed on sorted unstimulated T cells and on proliferating T cells recovered from mixed lymphocyte reactions. Fresh whole blood from more than 8 HLA-typed healthy donors was used as the source from which PBMCs were isolated. Sequencing was carried out using CD8+ T cells sorted from blood. The sequence was obtained from a human donor in good health. The rearranged chain carries TRBV27 and TRBJ2-7; the D gene is tentatively TRBD1 or TRBD2, each matching 5 bases. The DNA is as follows: TGTGCCAGCAGGCCCATGGGGGACGGGACCTACGAGCAGTACTTC. It is translated as CASRPMGDGTYEQYF.